There are many counts of the clone carrying this T cell receptor beta chain. As yet, its antigen is unknown. The data are from a study of human T cells and chemical hapten exposure. Study details: Per-sample TCR yields varied mainly from small pooled library volume differences.

In germline, CDR1 is SNHLY, CDR2 FYNNEI. Unmatched junction bases numbered 10, after V lost 7 bases and J lost 2 bases. The CDR3 runs 16 residues. Total RNA came from unfractionated whole blood. Overall study results and limits: DPC sensitization left the count of TCRs above 1 in 1000 unchanged.

It was the library that attached unique molecular identifiers to individual cDNA molecules. In the original analysis: The median was about 89,000 TCRs per sample, ranging 23,224 to 690,600. TCRdb fed the 5' RACE reads into MiXCR, producing one record per CDR3 protein. The V and J calls were determined by TCRdb, not by the authors. The sample records approximately 140,000 distinct CDR3 sequences, over 3.5% being singletons. The TCR originated in a female donor in good health. The rearrangement uses TRBV2 and TRBJ2-3, with 9 bases that match TRBD2. In DNA form, the CDR3 reads TGTGCCAGCACCCAGCGGGGGGTCTATAACACAGATACGCAGTATTTT. It is translated as CASTQRGVYNTDTQYF.